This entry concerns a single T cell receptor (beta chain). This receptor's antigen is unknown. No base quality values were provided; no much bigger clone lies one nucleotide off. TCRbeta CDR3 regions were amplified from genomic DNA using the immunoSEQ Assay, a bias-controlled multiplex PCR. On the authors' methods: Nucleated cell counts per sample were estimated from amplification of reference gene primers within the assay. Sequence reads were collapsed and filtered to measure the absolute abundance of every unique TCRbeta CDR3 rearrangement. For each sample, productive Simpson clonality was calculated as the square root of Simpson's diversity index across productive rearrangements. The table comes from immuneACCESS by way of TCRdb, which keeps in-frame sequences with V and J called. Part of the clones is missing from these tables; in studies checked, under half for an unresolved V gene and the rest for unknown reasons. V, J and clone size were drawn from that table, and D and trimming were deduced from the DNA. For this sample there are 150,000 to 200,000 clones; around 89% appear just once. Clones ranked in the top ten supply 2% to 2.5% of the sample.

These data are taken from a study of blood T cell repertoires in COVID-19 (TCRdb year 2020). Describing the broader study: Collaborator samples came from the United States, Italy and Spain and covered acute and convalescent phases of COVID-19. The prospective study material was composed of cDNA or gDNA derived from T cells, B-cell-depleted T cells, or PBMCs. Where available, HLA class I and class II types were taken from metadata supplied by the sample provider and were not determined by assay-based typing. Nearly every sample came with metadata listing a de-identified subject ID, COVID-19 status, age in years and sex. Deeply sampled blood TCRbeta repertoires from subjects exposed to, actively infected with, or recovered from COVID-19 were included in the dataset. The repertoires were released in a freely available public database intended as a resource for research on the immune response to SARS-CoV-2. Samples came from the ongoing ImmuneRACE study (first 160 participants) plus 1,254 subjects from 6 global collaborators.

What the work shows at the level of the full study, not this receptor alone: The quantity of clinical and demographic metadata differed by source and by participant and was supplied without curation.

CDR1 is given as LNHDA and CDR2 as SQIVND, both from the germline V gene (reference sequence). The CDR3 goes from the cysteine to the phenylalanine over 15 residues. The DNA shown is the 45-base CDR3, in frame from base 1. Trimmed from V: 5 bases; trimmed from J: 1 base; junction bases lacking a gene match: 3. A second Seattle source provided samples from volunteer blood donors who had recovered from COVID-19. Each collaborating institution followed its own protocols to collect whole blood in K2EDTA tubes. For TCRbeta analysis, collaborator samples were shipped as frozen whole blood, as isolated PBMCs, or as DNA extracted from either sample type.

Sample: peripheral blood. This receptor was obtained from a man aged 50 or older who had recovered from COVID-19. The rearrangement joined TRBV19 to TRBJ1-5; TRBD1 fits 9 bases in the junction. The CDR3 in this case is CASSPTGGSNQPQHF. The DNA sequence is TGTGCCAGTAGTCCGACAGGGGGGAGCAATCAGCCCCAGCATTTT.